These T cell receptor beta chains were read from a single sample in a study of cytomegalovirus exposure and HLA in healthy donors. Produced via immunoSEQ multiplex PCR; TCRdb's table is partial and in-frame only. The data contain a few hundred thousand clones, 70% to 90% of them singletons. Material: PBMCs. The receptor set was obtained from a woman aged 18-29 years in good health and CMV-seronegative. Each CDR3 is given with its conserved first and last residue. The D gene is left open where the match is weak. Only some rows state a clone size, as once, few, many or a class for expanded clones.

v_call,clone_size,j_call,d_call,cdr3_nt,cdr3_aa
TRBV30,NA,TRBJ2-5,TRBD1,TGTGCCTGGACAGGGGGCAGAGAGACCCAGTACTTC,CAWTGGRETQYF
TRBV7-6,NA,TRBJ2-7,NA,TGTGCCAGCAGCTCAGCGACAGTTTCAAGCTACGAGCAGTACTTC,CASSSATVSSYEQYF
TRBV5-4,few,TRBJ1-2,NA,TGTGCCAGCAGCCGGCCCGGCAGGGGCTATGGCTACACCTTC,CASSRPGRGYGYTF
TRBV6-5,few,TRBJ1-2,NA,TGTGCCAGCAACTCCGGGTCCTTTAACTATGGCTACACCTTC,CASNSGSFNYGYTF
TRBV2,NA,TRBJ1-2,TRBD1,TGTGCCAGCAGCACACCACCGGGACAGGGGGACGGCTACACCTTC,CASSTPPGQGDGYTF
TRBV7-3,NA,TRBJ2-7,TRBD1,TGTGCCAGCAGCCCCCGGAGCAGGGGGTCTTTTTCAGAGGGCGAGCAGTACTTC,CASSPRSRGSFSEGEQYF
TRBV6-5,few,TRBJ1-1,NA,TGTGCCAGCAGTTTAGGGGGGAACACTGAAGCTTTCTTT,CASSLGGNTEAFF
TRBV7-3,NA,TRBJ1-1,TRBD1,TGTGCCAGCAGCTTAAAAGGGGGCCCTGAAGCTTTCTTT,CASSLKGGPEAFF
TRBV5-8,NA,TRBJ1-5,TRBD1,TGTGCCAGCAGCCCCGGACAGGGGGCTAACTTGTGGCAGCCCCAGCATTTT,CASSPGQGANLWQPQHF
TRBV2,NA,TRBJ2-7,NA,TGTGCCAGCATAGGGGATGGGCAGGCCATCGAGCAGTACTTC,CASIGDGQAIEQYF
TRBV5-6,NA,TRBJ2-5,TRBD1,TGTGCCAGCACCGACTTGACAGGGGTGGGGACCCAGTACTTC,CASTDLTGVGTQYF
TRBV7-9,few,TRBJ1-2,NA,TGTTCCAGCAGCTTCGGGGATGATGGCTACACCTTC,CSSSFGDDGYTF
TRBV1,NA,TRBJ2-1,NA,TGCACCAGCAGCCAAGTATCCTACAATGAGCAGTTCTTC,CTSSQVSYNEQFF
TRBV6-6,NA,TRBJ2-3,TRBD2,TGTGCCAGCAGTCGCCAGACTAGCGGGGGTACGGATACGCAGTATTTT,CASSRQTSGGTDTQYF
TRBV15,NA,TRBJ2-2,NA,TGTGCCACCAGCAGCAAGAGAGGGCCTGGAGAGCTGTTTTTT,CATSSKRGPGELFF
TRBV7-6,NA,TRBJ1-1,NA,TGTGCCAGCAGCTTATTGGGGACAACTGAAGCTTTCTTT,CASSLLGTTEAFF
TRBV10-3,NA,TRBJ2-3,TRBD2,TGTGCCATCACCCTCCAGCCGGGACTAGCGGGGGATACGCAGTATTTT,CAITLQPGLAGDTQYF
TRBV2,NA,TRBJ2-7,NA,TGTGCCAGCCGCGCCGGGACATTAGACTACGAGCAGTACTTC,CASRAGTLDYEQYF
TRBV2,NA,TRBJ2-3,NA,TGTGCCAGCTTAGGACTCCCCGGGGCAGATACGCAGTATTTT,CASLGLPGADTQYF
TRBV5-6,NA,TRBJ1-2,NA,TGTGCCAGCAGCTTCTTCCCAGGAACCTCCTACTATGGCTACACCTTC,CASSFFPGTSYYGYTF
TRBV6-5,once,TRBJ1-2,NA,TGCGCCAGCAGTTACGGGGGGGGAAGCAATGGCTACACCTTC,CASSYGGGSNGYTF
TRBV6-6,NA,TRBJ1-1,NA,TGTGCCAGCAGAATGGGGGCCCCGAACACTGAAGCTTTCTTT,CASRMGAPNTEAFF
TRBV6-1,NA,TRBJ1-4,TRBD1,TGTGCCAGCAGTGAAAATTTCGGGACAGGGGGTGAAAAACTGTTTTTT,CASSENFGTGGEKLFF
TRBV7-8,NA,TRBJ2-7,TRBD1,TGTGCCAGCAGTCCACAGGGGAGTCTCTCCTACGAGCAGTACTTC,CASSPQGSLSYEQYF
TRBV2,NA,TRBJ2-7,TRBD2,TGTGCCAGCAAGGCGACTAGCGGGGGGGACGAGCAGTACTTC,CASKATSGGDEQYF